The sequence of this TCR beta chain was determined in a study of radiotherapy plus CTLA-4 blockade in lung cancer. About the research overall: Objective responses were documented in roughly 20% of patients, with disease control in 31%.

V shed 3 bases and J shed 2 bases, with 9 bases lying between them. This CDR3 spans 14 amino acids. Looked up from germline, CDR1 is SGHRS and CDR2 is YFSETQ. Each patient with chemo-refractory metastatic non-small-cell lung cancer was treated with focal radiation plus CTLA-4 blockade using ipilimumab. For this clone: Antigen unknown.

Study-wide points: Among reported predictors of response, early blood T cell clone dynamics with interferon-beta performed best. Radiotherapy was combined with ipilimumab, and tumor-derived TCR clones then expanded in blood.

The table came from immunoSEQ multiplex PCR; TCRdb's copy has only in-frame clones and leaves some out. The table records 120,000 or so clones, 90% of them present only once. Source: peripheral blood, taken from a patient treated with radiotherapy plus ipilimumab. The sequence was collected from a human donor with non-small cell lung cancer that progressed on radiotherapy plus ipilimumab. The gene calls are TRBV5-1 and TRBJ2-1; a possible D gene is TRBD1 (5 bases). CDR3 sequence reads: CASSSTTAYNEQFF. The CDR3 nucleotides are TGCGCCAGCAGCTCTACGACAGCCTACAATGAGCAGTTCTTC.